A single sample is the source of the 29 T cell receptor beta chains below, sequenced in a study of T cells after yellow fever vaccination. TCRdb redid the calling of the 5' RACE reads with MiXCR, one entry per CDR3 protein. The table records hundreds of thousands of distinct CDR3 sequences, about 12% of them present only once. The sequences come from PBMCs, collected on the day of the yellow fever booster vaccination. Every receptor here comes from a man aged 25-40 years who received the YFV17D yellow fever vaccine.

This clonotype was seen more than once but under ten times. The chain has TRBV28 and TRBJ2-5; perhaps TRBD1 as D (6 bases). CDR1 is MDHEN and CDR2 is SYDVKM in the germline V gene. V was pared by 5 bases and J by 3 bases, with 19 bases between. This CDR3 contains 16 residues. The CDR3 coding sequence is TGTGCCAGCAGTCCGTCGGACAGTCTGGGGAAAGAGACCCAGTACTTC. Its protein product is CASSPSDSLGKETQYF.

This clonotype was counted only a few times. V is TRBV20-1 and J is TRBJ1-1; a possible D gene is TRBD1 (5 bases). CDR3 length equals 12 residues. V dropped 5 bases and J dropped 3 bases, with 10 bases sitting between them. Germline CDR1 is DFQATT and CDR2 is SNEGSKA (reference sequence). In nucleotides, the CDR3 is TGCAGTGCTGACGGGACGGACACTGAAGCTTTCTTT. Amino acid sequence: CSADGTDTEAFF.

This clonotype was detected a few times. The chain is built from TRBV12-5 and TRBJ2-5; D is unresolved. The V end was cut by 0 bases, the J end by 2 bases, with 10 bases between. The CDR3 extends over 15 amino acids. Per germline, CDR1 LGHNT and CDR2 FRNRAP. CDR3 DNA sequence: TGTGCTAGTGGTTTGGTACTGTTTGGGCAAGAGACCCAGTACTTC. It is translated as CASGLVLFGQETQYF. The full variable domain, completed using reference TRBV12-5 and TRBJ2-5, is DARVTQTPRHKVTEMGQEVTMRCQPILGHNTVFWYRQTMMQGLELLAYFRNRAPLDDSGMPKDRFSAEMPDATLATLKIQPSEPRDSAVYFCASGLVLFGQETQYFGPGTRLLVL.

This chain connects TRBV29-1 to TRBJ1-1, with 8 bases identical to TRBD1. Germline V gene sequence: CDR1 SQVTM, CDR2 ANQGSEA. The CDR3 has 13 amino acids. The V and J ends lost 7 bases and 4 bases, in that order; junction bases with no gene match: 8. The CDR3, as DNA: TGCAGCGCTGCGACAGGGGTTGCCACTGAAGCTTTCTTT. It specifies CSAATGVATEAFF.

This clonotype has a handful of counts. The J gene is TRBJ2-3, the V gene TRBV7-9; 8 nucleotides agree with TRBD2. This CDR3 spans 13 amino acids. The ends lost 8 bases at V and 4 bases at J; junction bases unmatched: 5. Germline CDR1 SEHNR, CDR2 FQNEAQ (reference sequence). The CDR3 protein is CASSSGRPDTQYF. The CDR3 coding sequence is TGTGCCAGCTCCAGCGGGAGACCAGATACGCAGTATTTT.

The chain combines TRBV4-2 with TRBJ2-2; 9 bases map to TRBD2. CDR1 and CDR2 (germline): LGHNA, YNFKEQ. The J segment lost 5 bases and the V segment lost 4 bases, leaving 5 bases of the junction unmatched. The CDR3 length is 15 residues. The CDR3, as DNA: TGTGCCAGCAGCCTAGCGGGAGATGGTACCGGGGAGCTGTTTTTT. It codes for CASSLAGDGTGELFF.

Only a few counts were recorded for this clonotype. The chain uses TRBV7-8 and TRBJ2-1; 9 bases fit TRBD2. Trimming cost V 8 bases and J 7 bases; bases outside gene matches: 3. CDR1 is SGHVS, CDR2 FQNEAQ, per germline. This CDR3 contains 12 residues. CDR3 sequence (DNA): TGTGCCAGCTCAAGCGGGAGGAATGAGCAGTTCTTC. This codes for CASSSGRNEQFF.

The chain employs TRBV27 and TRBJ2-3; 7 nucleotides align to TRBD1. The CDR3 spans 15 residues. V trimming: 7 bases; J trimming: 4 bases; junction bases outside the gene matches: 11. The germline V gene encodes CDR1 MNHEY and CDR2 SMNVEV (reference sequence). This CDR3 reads CASKPGQTYADTQYF. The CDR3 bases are TGTGCCAGCAAACCGGGACAGACTTACGCAGATACGCAGTATTTT.

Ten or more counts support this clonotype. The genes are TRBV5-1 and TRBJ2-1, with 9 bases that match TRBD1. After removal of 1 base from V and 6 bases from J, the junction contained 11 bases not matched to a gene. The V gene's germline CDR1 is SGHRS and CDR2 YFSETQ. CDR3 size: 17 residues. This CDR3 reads CASSLNFPGQGSNEQFF. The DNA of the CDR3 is TGCGCCAGCAGCTTGAACTTCCCGGGACAGGGAAGCAATGAGCAGTTCTTC.

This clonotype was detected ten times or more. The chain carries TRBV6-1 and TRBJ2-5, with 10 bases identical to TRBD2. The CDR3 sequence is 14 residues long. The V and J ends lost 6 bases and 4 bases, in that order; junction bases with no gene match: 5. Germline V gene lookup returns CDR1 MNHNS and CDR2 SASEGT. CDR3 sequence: CASRNLAGAETQYF. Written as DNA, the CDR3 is TGTGCCAGCAGAAACCTAGCGGGAGCAGAGACCCAGTACTTC.

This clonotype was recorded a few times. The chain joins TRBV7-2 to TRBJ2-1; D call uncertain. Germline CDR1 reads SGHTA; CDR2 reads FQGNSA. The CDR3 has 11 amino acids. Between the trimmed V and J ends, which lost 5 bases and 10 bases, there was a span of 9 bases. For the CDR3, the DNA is TGTGCCAGCAGCCCCCGGGCGGAGCAGTTCTTC. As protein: CASSPRAEQFF.

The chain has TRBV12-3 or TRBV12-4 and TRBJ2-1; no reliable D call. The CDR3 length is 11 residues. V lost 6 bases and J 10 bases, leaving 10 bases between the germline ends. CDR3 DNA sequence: TGTGCCAGCAGGCGAGGCTACGAGCAGTTCTTC. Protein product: CASRRGYEQFF.

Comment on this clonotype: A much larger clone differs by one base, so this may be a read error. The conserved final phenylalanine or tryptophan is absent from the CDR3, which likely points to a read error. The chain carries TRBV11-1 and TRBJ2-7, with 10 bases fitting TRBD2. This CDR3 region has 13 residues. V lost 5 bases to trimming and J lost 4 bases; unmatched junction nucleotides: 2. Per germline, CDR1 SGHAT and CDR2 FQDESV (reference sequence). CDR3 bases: TGTGCCAGCAGCCCGGGACTAGCGTACGAGCAGTACTTA. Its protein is CASSPGLAYEQYL.

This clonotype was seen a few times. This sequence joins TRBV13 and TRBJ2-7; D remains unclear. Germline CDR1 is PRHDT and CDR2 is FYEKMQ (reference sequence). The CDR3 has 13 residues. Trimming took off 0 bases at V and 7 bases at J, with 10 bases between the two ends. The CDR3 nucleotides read TGTGCCAGCAGCTTAGGTATGGCGAGGGAGCAGTACTTC. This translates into CASSLGMAREQYF. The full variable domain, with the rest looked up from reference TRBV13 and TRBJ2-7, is AAGVIQSPRHLIKEKRETATLKCYPIPRHDTVYWYQQGPGQDPQFLISFYEKMQSDKGSIPDRFSAQQFSDYHSELNMSSLELGDSALYFCASSLGMAREQYFGPGTRLTVT.

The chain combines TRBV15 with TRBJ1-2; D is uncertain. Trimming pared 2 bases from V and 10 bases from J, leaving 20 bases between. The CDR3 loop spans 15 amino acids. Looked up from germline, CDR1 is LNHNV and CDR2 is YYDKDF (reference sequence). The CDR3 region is CATSRRGPSLNAYTF. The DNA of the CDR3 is TGTGCCACCAGCAGACGTGGACCCTCTCTAAACGCCTACACCTTC.

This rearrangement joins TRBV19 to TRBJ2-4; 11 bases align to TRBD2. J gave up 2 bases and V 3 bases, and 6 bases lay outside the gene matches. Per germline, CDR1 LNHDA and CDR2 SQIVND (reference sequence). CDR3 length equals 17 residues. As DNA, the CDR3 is TGTGCCAGTAGTATGCTGATAGCGGGAGGGACCAAAAACATTCAGTACTTC. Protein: CASSMLIAGGTKNIQYF.

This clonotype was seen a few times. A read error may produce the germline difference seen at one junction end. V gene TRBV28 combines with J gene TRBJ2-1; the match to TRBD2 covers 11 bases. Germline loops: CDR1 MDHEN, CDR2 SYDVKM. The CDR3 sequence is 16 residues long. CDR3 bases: TGTGCCAGCAAACCGGAGGGGACTAGCGGCTACTATGAGCAGTTCTTC. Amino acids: CASKPEGTSGYYEQFF.

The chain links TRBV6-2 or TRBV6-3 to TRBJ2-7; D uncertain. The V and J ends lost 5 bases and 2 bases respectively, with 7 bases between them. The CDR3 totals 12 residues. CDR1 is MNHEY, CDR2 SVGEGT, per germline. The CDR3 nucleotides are TGTGCCAGCAGTCAGGCCCCCTACGAGCAGTACTTC. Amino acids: CASSQAPYEQYF.

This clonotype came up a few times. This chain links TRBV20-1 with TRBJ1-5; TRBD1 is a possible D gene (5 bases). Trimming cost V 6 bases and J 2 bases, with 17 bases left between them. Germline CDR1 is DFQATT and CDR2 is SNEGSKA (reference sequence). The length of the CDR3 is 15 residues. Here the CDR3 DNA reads TGCAGTGCCGGATTAGGGGTTTCGGGCAATCAGCCCCAGCATTTT. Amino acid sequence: CSAGLGVSGNQPQHF.

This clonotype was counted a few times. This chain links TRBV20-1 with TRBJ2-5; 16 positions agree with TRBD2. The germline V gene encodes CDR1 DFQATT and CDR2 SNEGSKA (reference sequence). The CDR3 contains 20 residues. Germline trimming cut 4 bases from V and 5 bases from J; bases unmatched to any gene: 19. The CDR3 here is CSATPPGGTSGRGDRETQYF. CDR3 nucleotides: TGCAGTGCTACCCCCCCAGGAGGGACTAGCGGGAGGGGGGACCGGGAGACCCAGTACTTC.

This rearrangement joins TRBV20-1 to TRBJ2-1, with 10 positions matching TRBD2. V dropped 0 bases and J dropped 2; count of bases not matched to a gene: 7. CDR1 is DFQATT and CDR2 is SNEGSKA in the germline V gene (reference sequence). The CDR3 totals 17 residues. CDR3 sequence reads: CSARDPSGSSTYNEQFF. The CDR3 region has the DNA TGCAGTGCTAGAGATCCTAGCGGGAGTTCGACCTACAATGAGCAGTTCTTC.

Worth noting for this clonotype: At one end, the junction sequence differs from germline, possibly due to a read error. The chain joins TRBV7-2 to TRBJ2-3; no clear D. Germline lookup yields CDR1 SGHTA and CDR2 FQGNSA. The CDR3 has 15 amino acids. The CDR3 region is CASSLAAESRDTQYF. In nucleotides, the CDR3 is TGTGCCAGCAGCTTAGCCGCGGAAAGCAGAGATACGCAGTATTTT.

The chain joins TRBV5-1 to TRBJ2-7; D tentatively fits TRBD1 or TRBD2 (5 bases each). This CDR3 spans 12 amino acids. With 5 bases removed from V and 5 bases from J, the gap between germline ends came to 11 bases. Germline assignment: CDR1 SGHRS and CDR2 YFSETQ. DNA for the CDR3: TGCGCCAGCAGTCCCGGGACCCACGAGCAGTACTTC. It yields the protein CASSPGTHEQYF. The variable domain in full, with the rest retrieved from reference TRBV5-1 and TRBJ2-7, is KAGVTQTPRYLIKTRGQQVTLSCSPISGHRSVSWYQQTPGQGLQFLFEYFSETQRNKGNFPGRFSGRQFSNSRSEMNVSTLELGDSALYLCASSPGTHEQYFGPGTRLTVT.

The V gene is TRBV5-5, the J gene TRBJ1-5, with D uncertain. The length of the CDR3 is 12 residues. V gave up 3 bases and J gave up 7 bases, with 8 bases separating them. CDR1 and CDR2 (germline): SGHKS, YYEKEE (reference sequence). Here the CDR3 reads CASSSTDQPQHF. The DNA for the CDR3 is TGTGCCAGCAGCTCGACGGACCAGCCCCAGCATTTT.

CDR3 coding DNA: TGCGCCAGCCAGGGTACAAATTACGGGGAGACCCAGTACTTC. Translation: CASQGTNYGETQYF. The chain uses TRBV5-1 and TRBJ2-5; the D gene is possibly TRBD1 (5 bases). Germline CDR1 and CDR2: SGHRS and YFSETQ. Between the trimmed V and J ends, which lost 7 bases and 5 bases, there was a span of 18 bases. The CDR3 runs to 14 residues.

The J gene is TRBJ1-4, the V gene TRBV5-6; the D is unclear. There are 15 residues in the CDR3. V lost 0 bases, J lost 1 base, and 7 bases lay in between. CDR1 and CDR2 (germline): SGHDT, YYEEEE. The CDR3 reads CASSLGILTNEKLFF. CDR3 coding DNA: TGTGCCAGCAGCTTGGGGATACTAACTAATGAAAAACTGTTTTTT.

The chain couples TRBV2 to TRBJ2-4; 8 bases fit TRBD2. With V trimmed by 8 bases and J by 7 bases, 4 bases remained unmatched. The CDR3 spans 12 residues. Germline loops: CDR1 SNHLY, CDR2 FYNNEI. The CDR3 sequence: CASDSGGNIQYF. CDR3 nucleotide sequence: TGTGCCAGCGACAGCGGGGGCAACATTCAGTACTTC.

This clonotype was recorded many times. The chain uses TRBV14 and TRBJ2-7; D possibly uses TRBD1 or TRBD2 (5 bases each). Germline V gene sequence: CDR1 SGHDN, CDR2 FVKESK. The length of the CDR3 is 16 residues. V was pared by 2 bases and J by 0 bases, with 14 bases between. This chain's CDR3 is CASSQLGEGTSYEQYF. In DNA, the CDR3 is TGTGCCAGCAGCCAATTGGGGGAAGGGACCTCCTACGAGCAGTACTTC.

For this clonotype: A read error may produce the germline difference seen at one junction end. The DNA for the CDR3 is TGCAGTGCCATAGACAATGAGCAGCTCTTC. Encoded protein: CSAIDNEQLF. V gene TRBV20-1 combines with J gene TRBJ2-1; no clear D gene. CDR1 is DFQATT and CDR2 is SNEGSKA in the germline V gene (reference sequence). The CDR3 runs to 10 residues.